The 18 T cell receptor beta chains presented below share a single source sample, sequenced in a study of blood T cell repertoires in COVID-19. Assay used: immunoSEQ multiplex PCR; TCRdb lists only in-frame clones, some missing. The sample lists fewer than 70,000 clones; less than 90% were seen once. What was sequenced was peripheral blood. Source of these receptors: a woman in her sixties or seventies with active COVID-19.

V gene TRBV27 combines with J gene TRBJ2-7, with 7 bases lining up with TRBD1. Trimming removed 6 bases from V and 2 bases from J; junction bases left unmatched: 4. The germline CDR1 and CDR2 sequences are MNHEY and SMNVEV (reference sequence). The length of the CDR3 is 13 residues. The chain's CDR3 is CASRFDRAYEQYF. Here the CDR3 DNA reads TGTGCCAGCAGATTTGACAGGGCCTACGAGCAGTACTTC.

The chain combines TRBV10-3 with TRBJ1-1; no firm D call. Trimming took 2 bases from V and 3 from J, leaving 10 bases between them. The CDR3 runs 14 residues. Per germline, CDR1 ENHRY and CDR2 SYGVKD. As DNA, the CDR3 is TGTGCCATCAGTGAGCGGGGTAGGGACACTGAAGCTTTCTTT. Protein product: CAISERGRDTEAFF.

The chain couples TRBV6-5 to TRBJ1-5, with no clear D. Germline V lookup: CDR1 MNHEY, CDR2 SVGAGI. V gave up 0 bases and J gave up 7 bases, with 13 bases separating them. This CDR3 has 15 amino acids. CDR3 bases: TGTGCCAGCAGTTACTCGAGGCAGCGAGGACAGCCCCAGCATTTT. It specifies CASSYSRQRGQPQHF.

The rearrangement links TRBV9 to TRBJ2-7; 7 positions match TRBD2. The junction had 11 bases not matched to a gene; V was cut back by 3 bases and J by 5 bases. CDR1 SGDLS and CDR2 YYNGEE come from the germline V gene. This CDR3 has 15 residues. CDR3 sequence reads: CASSALEREGHEQYF. CDR3 coding DNA: TGTGCCAGCAGCGCCCTAGAGCGGGAAGGGCACGAGCAGTACTTC.

The V call is TRBV3-1 (or the pseudogene TRBV3-2), the J call TRBJ2-1; a possible D gene is TRBD2 (5 bases). V lost 0 bases, J lost 6 bases, and 9 bases lay in between. The CDR3 has 14 amino acids. Germline V gives CDR1 LGHDT, CDR2 YNNKEL (reference sequence). The CDR3 nucleotides read TGTGCCAGCAGCCAAGATTCCAGCGGCAATGAGCAGTTCTTC. Amino acid sequence: CASSQDSSGNEQFF.

J is TRBJ2-1 and V is TRBV3-1 (or the pseudogene TRBV3-2); D is undetermined. This CDR3 is 14 amino acids long. The germline V gene has CDR1 LGHDT and CDR2 YNNKEL (reference sequence). The germline V and J ends were trimmed by 0 bases and 9 bases, with 12 bases remaining between them. The CDR3 region is CASSQEGPQAEQFF. The DNA of the CDR3 is TGTGCCAGCAGCCAAGAGGGCCCTCAAGCTGAGCAGTTCTTC.

The chain is built from TRBV9 and TRBJ2-1; possibly TRBD2 for D (5 bases). CDR1 SGDLS and CDR2 YYNGEE come from the germline V gene. Trimming removed 2 bases from V and 5 bases from J, with 14 bases in between. This CDR3 region has 15 residues. CDR3 protein: CASSVSQPGNNEQFF. The CDR3 DNA is TGTGCCAGCAGCGTCAGTCAGCCCGGGAACAATGAGCAGTTCTTC.

With regard to this clone: Relative to the germline gene, one junction end is altered; a read error may explain this. CDR3 sequence reads: CASSPTGVSYVYTF. DNA of the CDR3: TGTGCCAGCAGCCCCACAGGGGTATCTTATGTCTACACCTTC. The chain has TRBV9 and TRBJ1-2; 7 bases align to TRBD1. Germline CDR1 SGDLS, CDR2 YYNGEE. CDR3 size: 14 residues.

This chain joins TRBV7-9 and TRBJ2-1, with D tentatively TRBD2 (5 bases). The germline CDR1 and CDR2 sequences are SEHNR and FQNEAQ (reference sequence). Between the trimmed V and J ends, which lost 1 base and 0 bases, there was a span of 13 bases. The CDR3 is 17 amino acids. The CDR3 nucleotides are TGTGCCAGCAGCTTAGGGCCCGCTGGGAGCTCCTACAATGAGCAGTTCTTC. It is translated as CASSLGPAGSSYNEQFF.

This chain connects TRBV25-1 to TRBJ2-1; TRBD2 matches at 7 bases. This CDR3 is 15 amino acids long. The V gene's germline CDR1 is MGHDK and CDR2 SYGVNS. V lost 3 bases to trimming and J lost 4 bases; unmatched junction nucleotides: 6. The CDR3 DNA is TGTGCCAGCAGTGATAAGACTAGCCGTTACAATGAGCAGTTCTTC. Its protein product is CASSDKTSRYNEQFF. Full variable domain (outside the CDR3, taken from reference TRBV25-1 and TRBJ2-1): EADIYQTPRYLVIGTGKKITLECSQTMGHDKMYWYQQDPGMELHLIHYSYGVNSTEKGDLSSESTVSRIRTEHFPLTLESARPSHTSQYLCASSDKTSRYNEQFFGPGTRLTVL.

The count of this clone is one. CDR3 loop: CASSLGQSYGYTF. The CDR3 DNA is TGTGCCAGCAGCTTAGGACAGTCCTATGGCTACACCTTC. The chain joins TRBV7-3 to TRBJ1-2; possible D gene TRBD1, 6 bases. Germline assignment: CDR1 SGHTA and CDR2 FQGTGA. Trimming left V 2 bases short and J 4 bases short, with 8 bases between. The CDR3 sequence is 13 residues long.

The rearrangement uses TRBV15 and TRBJ2-1, with 13 bases matching TRBD2. V gave up 5 bases and J gave up 6 bases; unmatched junction bases: 1. The CDR3 totals 14 residues. CDR1 is LNHNV, CDR2 YYDKDF, per germline (reference sequence). The CDR3 here is CATSRTSGSNEQFF. For the CDR3, the DNA is TGTGCCACCAGCCGGACTAGCGGGAGCAATGAGCAGTTCTTC.

J is TRBJ2-4 and V is TRBV5-4, with D possibly being TRBD1 (5 bases). Germline values: CDR1 SGHNT, CDR2 YYREEE (reference sequence). V lost 0 bases and J lost 5, with 12 bases in between. The CDR3 is 15 residues long. CDR3 sequence (DNA): TGTGCCAGCAGCTTGGCGGCAGGGATGGAAAACATTCAGTACTTC. It specifies CASSLAAGMENIQYF.

The V gene is TRBV19, the J gene TRBJ1-2; D is unclear. The CDR3 loop spans 13 amino acids. Germline lookup yields CDR1 LNHDA and CDR2 SQIVND (reference sequence). Trimming took off 3 bases at V and 9 bases at J, with 14 bases between the two ends. The CDR3 protein is CASSMSAVSSYTF. Written as DNA, the CDR3 is TGTGCCAGTAGTATGTCAGCGGTCTCCAGCTACACCTTC.

The chain employs TRBV7-9 and TRBJ1-1; D perhaps matches TRBD1 (6 bases). Trimming stripped 3 bases from V and 11 bases from J, with 10 bases between. The germline CDR1 and CDR2 sequences are SEHNR and FQNEAQ (reference sequence). CDR3 size: 11 residues. The CDR3 DNA follows: TGTGCCAGCAGCTTTAACAGGGTGGCTTTCTTT. Residues: CASSFNRVAFF.

The chain combines TRBV28 with TRBJ2-2; the D gene is possibly TRBD1 (6 bases). Per the germline V gene, CDR1 is MDHEN and CDR2 is SYDVKM. Trimming cost V 3 bases and J 7 bases, with 6 bases left between them. This CDR3 is 12 amino acids long. The DNA of the CDR3 is TGTGCCAGCAGTTTCAGGGGCGGGGAGCTGTTTTTT. Protein: CASSFRGGELFF.

The V gene is TRBV7-9, the J gene TRBJ1-1; 12 nucleotides match TRBD1. V lost 11 bases and J lost 5; bases outside the gene matches: 6. This CDR3 spans 13 amino acids. Germline V CDR1 and CDR2: SEHNR, FQNEAQ (reference sequence). The CDR3 DNA reads as TGTGCCGGGGGGACAGGGGGCTGGACTGAAGCTTTCTTT. Encoded protein: CAGGTGGWTEAFF.

This clone was seen a handful of times. The rearrangement joins TRBV10-1 to TRBJ1-2; 10 nucleotides line up with TRBD1. In germline, CDR1 is WNHNN, CDR2 SYGVQD (reference sequence). The length of the CDR3 is 14 residues. The ends lost 5 bases at V and 6 bases at J; junction bases unmatched: 6. The CDR3: CASSSGTGVNGYTF. The CDR3 DNA reads as TGCGCCAGCAGTTCCGGGACAGGGGTCAATGGCTACACCTTC.